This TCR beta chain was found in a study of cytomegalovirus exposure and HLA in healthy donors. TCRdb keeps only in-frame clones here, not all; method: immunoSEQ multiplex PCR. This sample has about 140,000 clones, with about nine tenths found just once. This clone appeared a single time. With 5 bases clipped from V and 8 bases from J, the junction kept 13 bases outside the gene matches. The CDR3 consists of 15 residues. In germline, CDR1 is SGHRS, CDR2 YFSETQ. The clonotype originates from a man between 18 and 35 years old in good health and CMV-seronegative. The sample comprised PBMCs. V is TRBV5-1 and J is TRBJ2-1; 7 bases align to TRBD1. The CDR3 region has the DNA TGCGCCAGCAGAGCACGACAGGGTGGATCCGATGAGCAGTTCTTC. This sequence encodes CASRARQGGSDEQFF.